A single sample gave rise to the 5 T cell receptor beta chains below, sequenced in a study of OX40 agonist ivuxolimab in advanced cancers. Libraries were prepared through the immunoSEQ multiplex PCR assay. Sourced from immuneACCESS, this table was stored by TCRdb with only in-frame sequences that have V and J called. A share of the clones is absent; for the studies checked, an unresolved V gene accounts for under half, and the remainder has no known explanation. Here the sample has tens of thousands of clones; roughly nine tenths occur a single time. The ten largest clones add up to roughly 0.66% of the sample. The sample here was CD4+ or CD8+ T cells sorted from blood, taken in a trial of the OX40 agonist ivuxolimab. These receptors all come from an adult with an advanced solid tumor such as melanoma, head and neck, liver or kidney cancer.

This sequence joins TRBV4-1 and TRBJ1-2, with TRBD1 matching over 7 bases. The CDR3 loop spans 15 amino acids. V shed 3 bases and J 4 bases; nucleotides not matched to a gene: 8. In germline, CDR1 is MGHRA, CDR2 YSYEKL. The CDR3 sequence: CASSQAPGTAYGYTF. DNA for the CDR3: TGCGCCAGCAGCCAGGCCCCGGGGACAGCCTATGGCTACACCTTC.

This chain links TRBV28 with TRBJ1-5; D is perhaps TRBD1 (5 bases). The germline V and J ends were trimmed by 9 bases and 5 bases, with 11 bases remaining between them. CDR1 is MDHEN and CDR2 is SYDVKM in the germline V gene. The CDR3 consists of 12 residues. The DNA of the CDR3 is TGTGCCAGTCAGGGTTTAGATCAGCCCCAGCATTTT. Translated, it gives CASQGLDQPQHF.

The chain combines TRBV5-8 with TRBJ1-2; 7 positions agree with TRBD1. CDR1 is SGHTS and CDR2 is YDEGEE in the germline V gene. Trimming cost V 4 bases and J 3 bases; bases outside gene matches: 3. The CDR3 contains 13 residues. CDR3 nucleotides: TGTGCCAGCAGCCCGGGACAGCACTATGGCTACACCTTC. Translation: CASSPGQHYGYTF.

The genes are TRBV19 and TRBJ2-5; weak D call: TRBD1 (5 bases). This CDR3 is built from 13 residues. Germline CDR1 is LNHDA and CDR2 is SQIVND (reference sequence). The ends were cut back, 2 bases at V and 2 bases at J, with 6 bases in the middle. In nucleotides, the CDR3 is TGTGCCAGTAGTATACGACAGCAAGAGACCCAGTACTTC. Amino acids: CASSIRQQETQYF.

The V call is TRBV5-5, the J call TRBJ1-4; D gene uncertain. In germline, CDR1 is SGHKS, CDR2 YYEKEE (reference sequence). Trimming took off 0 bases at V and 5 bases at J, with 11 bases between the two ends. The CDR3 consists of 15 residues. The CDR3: CASSLGRGGNEKLFF. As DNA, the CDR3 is TGTGCCAGCAGCTTGGGGAGAGGAGGGAATGAAAAACTGTTTTTT.